These T cell receptor beta chains were read from a single sample in a study of response to subunit inactivated influenza vaccine. One entry per CDR3 protein results from TCRdb running MiXCR on the RT-PCR reads. The sample gives roughly 790,000 distinct CDR3 sequences, around 20% of which show up once; roughly a tenth is in the top ten. The material sequenced was PBMCs from blood, taken around 5 days after vaccination. The receptors shown here come from a man in his forties or fifties who received an inactivated influenza vaccine. Each CDR3 is given with its conserved first and last residue. A D gene is named only where the DNA matches it firmly. Expanded clones are given a class, and other clones once, few, many or no size at all.

J gene,clone size,V gene,D gene,CDR3 DNA,CDR3 protein
TRBJ1-5,few,TRBV9,NA,TGTGCCAGCAGCGTAGGAAACGGGGCAGGGAATCAGCCCCAGCATTTT,CASSVGNGAGNQPQHF
TRBJ2-5,NA,TRBV6-1,NA,TGTGCCAGCAGTGCGGTAGGGCGAGAGACCCAGTACTTC,CASSAVGRETQYF
TRBJ2-1,NA,TRBV14,NA,TGTGCCAGCAGCCAAGATCTTGACGGGAAGCAGTTCTTC,CASSQDLDGKQFF
TRBJ2-1,NA,TRBV5-5,TRBD2,TGTGCCAGCAGCTTGGGGGCTAGCGGGAGCTCCTACAATGAGCAGTTCTTC,CASSLGASGSSYNEQFF
TRBJ2-5,few,TRBV20-1,NA,TGCAGTGCTAGAGATGCGGGGCGGGTCCAAGAGACCCAGTACTTC,CSARDAGRVQETQYF
TRBJ2-1,NA,TRBV10-3,TRBD1,TGTGCCATCAGTGTTGACAGGGGGCGGGGTGAGCAGTTCTTC,CAISVDRGRGEQFF
TRBJ1-2,NA,TRBV20-1,TRBD1,TGCAGTGCGGAGGGACAGGGGAAAATCTATGGCTACACCTTC,CSAEGQGKIYGYTF
TRBJ2-3,few,TRBV20-1,NA,TGCAGTGCTAGCAGGGTAGCCTCTAGCACAGATACGCAGTATTTT,CSASRVASSTDTQYF
TRBJ2-6,NA,TRBV11-2,TRBD1,TGTGCCAGCAGCCAGATCCGGGACAGGGTTGGCTCTGGGGCCAACGTCCTGACTTTC,CASSQIRDRVGSGANVLTF
TRBJ2-2,NA,TRBV7-9,NA,TGTGCCAGCAGCTTAGGAACTAGCCACACCGGGGAGCTGTTTTTT,CASSLGTSHTGELFF
TRBJ2-1,NA,TRBV3-1,NA,TGTGCCAGCAGCCCTGGGACACCTCTGGCCAATGAGCAGTTCTTC,CASSPGTPLANEQFF
TRBJ1-5,few,TRBV19,TRBD1,TGTGCCAGTAGGACTGTCTCGACAGGGGGAATTTTCTCCCAGCATTTT,CASRTVSTGGIFSQHF
TRBJ1-2,NA,TRBV9,NA,TGTGCCAGCAGCCCCGGGGTGGCGGTTGTCCGTGGCTACACCTTC,CASSPGVAVVRGYTF
TRBJ2-1,NA,TRBV9,TRBD2,TGTGCCAGCAGCGTAGAAGTCGGGACTAGCGGCTACAATGAGCAGTTCTTC,CASSVEVGTSGYNEQFF
TRBJ1-2,NA,TRBV12-3/TRBV12-4,TRBD1,TGTGCCAGCACTCCGACAGGGAAATCGAACTATGGCTACACCTTC,CASTPTGKSNYGYTF
TRBJ2-6,few,TRBV7-3,NA,TGTGCCAGCAGCTTAGGGGATTTCCACTCTGGGGCCAACGTCCTGACTTTC,CASSLGDFHSGANVLTF
TRBJ2-7,NA,TRBV20-1,TRBD2,TGCAGTGCTAGAAGGGGGGTAGCGGGGAGAGGCTACGAGCAGTACTTC,CSARRGVAGRGYEQYF
TRBJ2-1,few,TRBV12-3/TRBV12-4,TRBD2,TGTGCCAGCAGCCGAGCGGGGCAAGCCTACAATGAGCAGTTCTTC,CASSRAGQAYNEQFF
TRBJ1-1,few,TRBV6-2/TRBV6-3,TRBD1,TGTGCCAGCACTAGTTACAGGGGGCCTTCTATGAACACTGAAGCTTTCTTT,CASTSYRGPSMNTEAFF
TRBJ2-7,many,TRBV20-1,TRBD1,TGCAGTGCTAGCCCCGGGACAGTCTCCTACGAGCAGTACTTC,CSASPGTVSYEQYF
TRBJ2-3,NA,TRBV4-1,NA,TGCGCCAGCAGCCAAGATCCGCGGGACGGTCCCCACTTT,CASSQDPRDGPHF
TRBJ2-7,NA,TRBV4-3,NA,TGCGCCAGCAGCCAAGGGTTTGGGGCGGTCCTGAGGCAGTACTTC,CASSQGFGAVLRQYF
TRBJ2-1,few,TRBV20-1,NA,TGCAGTGCTAGTATGTCAAGTCCCAGCTCCTACAATGAGCAGTTCTTC,CSASMSSPSSYNEQFF
TRBJ1-2,many,TRBV12-3/TRBV12-4,NA,TGTGCCAGCAGTCAGGTAGCTAACTATGGCTACACCTTC,CASSQVANYGYTF
TRBJ2-7,few,TRBV27,TRBD2,TGTGCCAGCAGTTTTAGCGGGGCCTCCTACGAGCAGTACTTC,CASSFSGASYEQYF
TRBJ2-7,NA,TRBV4-3,NA,TGCGCCAGCAGCCAAGAAGACGAGGAGTTTTACGAGCAGTACTTC,CASSQEDEEFYEQYF
TRBJ1-2,many,TRBV6-5,NA,TGTGCCAGCAGTTACTCTCTCCGGTCCTATGGCTACACCTTC,CASSYSLRSYGYTF
TRBJ2-3,few,TRBV4-1,NA,TGCGCCAGCAGCCACCCCCCCGGAGGGCGGGGATACACAGATACGCAGTATTTT,CASSHPPGGRGYTDTQYF
TRBJ2-2,NA,TRBV10-3,NA,TGTGCCATCCCTCGAGGGAGCGTGGCCACCGGGGAGCTGTTTTTT,CAIPRGSVATGELFF
TRBJ2-1,NA,TRBV7-2,TRBD2,TGTGCCAGCAGCTTATGGGGGACTAGCGCCAACAATGAGCAGTTCTTC,CASSLWGTSANNEQFF
TRBJ2-5,NA,TRBV4-2,NA,TGTGCCAGCAGCCAAGATTTCAAGGACGGGGTACAGACCCAGTACTTC,CASSQDFKDGVQTQYF
TRBJ2-7,NA,TRBV6-2/TRBV6-3,NA,TGTGCCAGCAGTTACCTGCAGACAGGTTCGTCCGAGCAGTACTTC,CASSYLQTGSSEQYF
TRBJ2-3,NA,TRBV28,NA,TGTGCCAGCAGTTTACCCCCAGGAGGGGGGATAACAGATACGCAGTATTTT,CASSLPPGGGITDTQYF
TRBJ2-7,NA,TRBV4-3,TRBD2,TGCGCCAGCAGGGAGGGGACTAGTCCTATCAACGAGCAGTACTTC,CASREGTSPINEQYF
TRBJ1-5,NA,TRBV7-9,TRBD1,TGTGCCAGCAGCTTAGGGACAGGGCCTAATCAGCCCCAGCATTTT,CASSLGTGPNQPQHF
TRBJ2-2,many,TRBV18,NA,TGTGCTAGCAGCCCGCGGACAGGGGAGCTGTTTTTT,CASSPRTGELFF
TRBJ2-7,NA,TRBV7-2,NA,TGTGCCAGCAGCTCTACGGGGGTTACCTACGAGCAGTACTTC,CASSSTGVTYEQYF
TRBJ1-4,NA,TRBV5-1,NA,TGCGCCAGCAGCCAAACAGGGATAGGTGAAAAACTGTTTTTT,CASSQTGIGEKLFF